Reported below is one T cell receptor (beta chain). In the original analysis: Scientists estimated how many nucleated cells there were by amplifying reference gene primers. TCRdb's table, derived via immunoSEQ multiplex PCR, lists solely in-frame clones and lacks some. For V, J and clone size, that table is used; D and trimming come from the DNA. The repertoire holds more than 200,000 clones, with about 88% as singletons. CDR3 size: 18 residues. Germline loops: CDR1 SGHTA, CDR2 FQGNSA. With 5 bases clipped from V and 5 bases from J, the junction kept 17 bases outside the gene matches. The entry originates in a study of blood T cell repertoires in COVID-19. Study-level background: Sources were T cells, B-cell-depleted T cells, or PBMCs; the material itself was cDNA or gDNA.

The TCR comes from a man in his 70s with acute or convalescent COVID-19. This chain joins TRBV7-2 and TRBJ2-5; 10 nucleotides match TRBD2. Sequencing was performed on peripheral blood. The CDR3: CASSRLGTSGTMGETQYF. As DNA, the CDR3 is TGTGCCAGCAGCCGGCTTGGCACTAGCGGGACGATGGGGGAGACCCAGTACTTC.